Shown below are 23 T cell receptor beta chains from a single sample sequenced in a study of cytomegalovirus exposure and HLA in healthy donors. Primers included in the PCR were 60 Vbeta and 13 Jbeta primers. Some clones are missing from TCRdb's copy, which holds only in-frame ones; the method was immunoSEQ multiplex PCR. The sample has approximately 180,000 clones, 12% seen once. The sample comprised PBMCs. The receptors were gathered from a man aged 50 to 60 in good health and CMV-seropositive.

The V and J genes are TRBV15 and TRBJ2-3; 10 bases are a match to TRBD1. The CDR3 is 16 residues long. Germline V gene sequence: CDR1 LNHNV, CDR2 YYDKDF (reference sequence). J lost 6 bases, V lost 0 bases, and 6 bases had no gene match. Here the CDR3 DNA reads TGTGCCACCAGCAGAGATCGGGGGACAGGGGCTGATACGCAGTATTTT. This codes for CATSRDRGTGADTQYF.

This sequence joins TRBV7-9 and TRBJ2-3; perhaps TRBD1 as D (5 bases). Germline V CDR1 and CDR2: SEHNR, FQNEAQ (reference sequence). Deletions cut 8 bases from V and 1 base from J, with 10 bases between. There are 13 residues in the CDR3. The CDR3 coding sequence is TGTGCCAGCTGGGGCGACCGCACAGATACGCAGTATTTT. Protein: CASWGDRTDTQYF. The whole variable domain, filled in from reference TRBV7-9 and TRBJ2-3, reads DTGVSQNPRHKITKRGQNVTFRCDPISEHNRLYWYRQTLGQGPEFLTYFQNEAQLEKSRLLSDRFSAERPKGSFSTLEIQRTEQGDSAMYLCASWGDRTDTQYFGPGTRLTVL.

The rearrangement links TRBV4-1 to TRBJ2-5; a possible D gene is TRBD1 (5 bases). The germline V and J ends were trimmed by 2 bases and 3 bases, with 10 bases remaining between them. Germline lookup yields CDR1 MGHRA and CDR2 YSYEKL. The CDR3 runs to 14 residues. The CDR3 nucleotides read TGCGCCAGCAGCCAACGTGAGACAGAAGAGACCCAGTACTTC. It specifies CASSQRETEETQYF.

This rearrangement joins TRBV5-1 to TRBJ2-3; TRBD1 is a possible D gene (6 bases). The CDR3 is 16 amino acids. V lost 4 bases, J lost 0 bases, and 15 bases lay in between. CDR1 and CDR2 (germline): SGHRS, YFSETQ. Written as DNA, the CDR3 is TGCGCCAGCAGCCTTGGACAGAGATCTAGCACAGATACGCAGTATTTT. Amino acids: CASSLGQRSSTDTQYF.

The gene calls are TRBV10-3 and TRBJ2-5; 9 bases agree with TRBD1. This CDR3 has 14 amino acids. In germline, CDR1 is ENHRY, CDR2 SYGVKD. V dropped 5 bases and J dropped 5; count of bases not matched to a gene: 6. As DNA, the CDR3 is TGTGCCATCAGTCCGACAGGGGGGGATGAGACCCAGTACTTC. This sequence encodes CAISPTGGDETQYF.

This chain joins TRBV5-1 and TRBJ2-5, with D uncertain. The CDR3 is 16 residues long. Germline V gene sequence: CDR1 SGHRS, CDR2 YFSETQ. The germline V and J ends were trimmed by 1 base and 5 bases, with 18 bases remaining between them. The CDR3 loop reads CASSLSGEKDGETQYF. The CDR3 DNA is TGCGCCAGCAGCTTGTCGGGTGAAAAAGATGGGGAGACCCAGTACTTC.

J is TRBJ1-5 and V is TRBV4-3; 10 bases align to TRBD1. This CDR3 spans 15 amino acids. CDR1 is LGHNA and CDR2 is YSLEER in the germline V gene. V was clipped by 3 bases and J by 5 bases; unmatched bases: 4. CDR3: CASSQGQGSHQPQHF. The CDR3, as DNA: TGCGCCAGCAGCCAGGGACAGGGGTCGCATCAGCCCCAGCATTTT.

V and J are TRBV5-8 and TRBJ2-5, with TRBD1 matching over 8 bases. The germline CDR1 and CDR2 sequences are SGHTS and YDEGEE. The CDR3 spans 14 residues. The junction had 3 bases not matched to a gene; V was cut back by 1 base and J by 4 bases. CDR3 in amino acids: CASSLPGQGETQYF. The CDR3 DNA is TGTGCCAGCAGCTTGCCCGGACAGGGAGAGACCCAGTACTTC.

The V gene is TRBV5-4, the J gene TRBJ2-2; D is possibly TRBD2 (6 bases). Germline CDR1 reads SGHNT; CDR2 reads YYREEE (reference sequence). The CDR3 loop spans 16 amino acids. Trimming took off 4 bases at V and 6 bases at J, with 19 bases between the two ends. The CDR3 protein is CASSTGMGGRAGELFF. CDR3 nucleotide sequence: TGTGCCAGCAGCACCGGGATGGGGGGACGGGCCGGGGAGCTGTTTTTT.

This clone came up once. The CDR3 region is CASSPGAGLGSETQYF. In DNA, the CDR3 is TGTGCCAGCAGCCCCGGGGCGGGACTGGGGTCTGAGACCCAGTACTTC. The genes are TRBV7-8 and TRBJ2-5; tentative D call: TRBD2 (6 bases). Germline CDR1 and CDR2: SGHVS and FQNEAQ. The CDR3 consists of 16 residues. Trimming removed 5 bases from V and 5 bases from J, with 21 bases in between.

This clone turned up a few times. The rearrangement joins TRBV5-1 to TRBJ2-5, with 9 bases identical to TRBD1. V dropped 3 bases and J dropped 2; count of bases not matched to a gene: 2. The germline V gene has CDR1 SGHRS and CDR2 YFSETQ. This CDR3 is built from 14 residues. CDR3 DNA: TGCGCCAGCAGCTCCGACAGGGGGCAAGAGACCCAGTACTTC. This encodes CASSSDRGQETQYF.

This clone came up a few times. V is TRBV6-5 and J is TRBJ1-3, with D possibly matching TRBD1 (5 bases). Per the germline V gene, CDR1 is MNHEY and CDR2 is SVGAGI. The V and J ends lost 4 bases and 7 bases respectively, with 11 bases between them. There are 13 residues in the CDR3. Here the CDR3 reads CASSSGIRNTIYF. The CDR3 DNA follows: TGTGCCAGCAGTTCAGGGATACGGAACACCATATATTTT.

This chain connects TRBV7-8 to TRBJ1-5; a weak D match, TRBD1 (6 bases). This CDR3 has 16 amino acids. Per germline, CDR1 SGHVS and CDR2 FQNEAQ. The V gene lost 4 bases and the J gene lost 3 bases, with 16 bases spanning the gap. The CDR3 DNA is TGTGCCAGCAGCTACCAAACAGGGTCCAACAATCAGCCCCAGCATTTT. Its protein product is CASSYQTGSNNQPQHF.

There are a few counts of this clone. The gene calls are TRBV6-6 and TRBJ1-2; 7 bases are a match to TRBD1. Looked up from germline, CDR1 is MNHNY and CDR2 is SVGAGI (reference sequence). The CDR3 has 12 residues. The junction had 2 bases not matched to a gene; V was cut back by 4 bases and J by 6 bases. CDR3 sequence: CASSLQGNGYTF. Written as DNA, the CDR3 is TGTGCCAGCAGTTTACAGGGGAATGGCTACACCTTC.

A few counts support this clone. This chain joins TRBV5-6 and TRBJ2-5; the D is unclear. This CDR3 has 14 amino acids. Per the germline V gene, CDR1 is SGHDT and CDR2 is YYEEEE. Trimming removed 0 bases from V and 5 bases from J, with 11 bases in between. CDR3 loop: CASSLGSAGETQYF. CDR3 DNA: TGTGCCAGCAGCTTGGGGAGCGCTGGGGAGACCCAGTACTTC. Drawing the rest from reference TRBV5-6 and TRBJ2-5, the complete variable domain is DAGVTQSPTHLIKTRGQQVTLRCSPKSGHDTVSWYQQALGQGPQFIFQYYEEEERQRGNFPDRFSGHQFPNYSSELNVNALLLGDSALYLCASSLGSAGETQYFGPGTRLLVL.

The V and J genes are TRBV5-1 and TRBJ1-2; 9 bases are a match to TRBD1. The germline V gene encodes CDR1 SGHRS and CDR2 YFSETQ. The CDR3 loop spans 14 amino acids. With 4 bases clipped from V and 9 bases from J, the junction kept 10 bases outside the gene matches. The CDR3 spells CASSPDRGSASYTF. The CDR3 DNA follows: TGCGCCAGCAGCCCGGACAGGGGAAGTGCGAGCTACACCTTC.

The table lists this clone with a few counts. The rearrangement uses TRBV6-5 and TRBJ2-2; 7 positions agree with TRBD2. Germline CDR1 is MNHEY and CDR2 is SVGAGI. This CDR3 contains 15 residues. Losses at the gene ends were 7 bases for V and 4 bases for J; bases not matched to a gene: 9. The CDR3 bases are TGTGCCAGCACGATAGCGGGCGCTAGCACCGGGGAGCTGTTTTTT. It yields the protein CASTIAGASTGELFF.

The chain carries TRBV30 and TRBJ1-1; D is ambiguous. The V end was cut by 3 bases, the J end by 4 bases, with 12 bases between. CDR3 length: 13 amino acids. In germline, CDR1 is GTSNPN, CDR2 SVGIG (reference sequence). This CDR3 reads CAWRTVKSTEAFF. Here the CDR3 DNA reads TGTGCCTGGAGAACAGTAAAGAGCACTGAAGCTTTCTTT.

The V gene is TRBV4-3, the J gene TRBJ2-5; TRBD2 aligns across 8 bases. After removal of 0 bases from V and 3 bases from J, the junction contained 6 bases not matched to a gene. In germline, CDR1 is LGHNA, CDR2 YSLEER. The CDR3 has 16 residues. The CDR3 reads CASSQEGGRGEETQYF. Here the CDR3 DNA reads TGCGCCAGCAGCCAAGAAGGAGGGCGGGGGGAAGAGACCCAGTACTTC.

This clone was recorded a few times. The chain has TRBV14 and TRBJ2-1; unclear D gene. The length of the CDR3 is 14 residues. CDR1 and CDR2 (germline): SGHDN, FVKESK. V was clipped by 2 bases and J by 9 bases, with 14 bases between them. The CDR3 nucleotides read TGTGCCAGCAGCCAAATCCTAGGAGTATTTGAGCAGTTCTTC. Translated, it gives CASSQILGVFEQFF.

V is TRBV2 and J is TRBJ2-2, with 13 bases aligning to TRBD2. V was pared by 4 bases and J by 2 bases, with 7 bases of the junction left unmatched. Looked up from germline, CDR1 is SNHLY and CDR2 is FYNNEI. The CDR3 covers 18 residues. The CDR3 loop is CASSGPGTSGANTGELFF. The CDR3 DNA reads TGTGCCAGCAGTGGCCCTGGGACTAGCGGGGCCAACACCGGGGAGCTGTTTTTT.

V gene TRBV7-2 combines with J gene TRBJ1-1; D might be TRBD1 (5 bases). Germline CDR1 is SGHTA and CDR2 is FQGNSA. The CDR3 is 12 amino acids. V shed 5 bases and J shed 8 bases, with 12 bases lying between them. In DNA, the CDR3 is TGTGCCAGCAGCAAGGGACTTGGGGAAGCTTTCTTT. It is translated as CASSKGLGEAFF.

This clone has more than one count but fewer than ten. CDR3 sequence reads: CASSRNSRPTGELFF. Here the CDR3 DNA reads TGTGCCAGCAGCCGTAACTCCAGGCCCACCGGGGAGCTGTTTTTT. This sequence joins TRBV7-3 and TRBJ2-2, with D uncertain. Germline CDR1 and CDR2: SGHTA and FQGTGA. Trimming shortened V by 5 bases and J by 4 bases, and 14 bases separated the two germline ends. The CDR3 has 15 residues.